The rows below give T cell receptor beta chains drawn from one sample of a study of T cell repertoires in aging, cancer and after chemotherapy. One entry per CDR3 protein, called by TCRdb with MiXCR from the multiplex PCR reads. The sample gives 750 to 1,000 distinct CDR3 sequences, about 20% of which show up once; around 32% is in the top ten. The sample consisted of blood. The source is a human donor with a solid tumor. The CDR3 runs from the conserved cysteine through the conserved F or W. Fields, in order: clone size, V gene, D gene, J gene, CDR3 protein, CDR3 DNA. D genes are given only for firm matches. The size of a clone is reported for some rows only, either as once, few or many, or as a class for expanded clones.

>.|TRBV14|TRBD1|TRBJ1-1
CASSQVEQGMAWENTEAFF
TGTGCCAGCAGCCAAGTGGAACAGGGGATGGCCTGGGAGAACACTGAAGCTTTCTTT
>medium-sized|TRBV13|TRBD1|TRBJ2-7
CASSHRGLNEQYF
TGTGCCAGCAGCCACAGGGGGCTCAACGAGCAGTACTTC
>few|TRBV6-4|TRBD2|TRBJ2-1
CASSDSSGGLDEQFF
TGTGCCAGCAGTGATTCCAGCGGGGGGCTAGATGAGCAGTTCTTC
>few|TRBV4-2|.|TRBJ1-5
CASSQEASDRPGPQHF
TGTGCCAGCAGCCAAGAGGCATCCGACCGGCCTGGCCCCCAGCATTTT
>large|TRBV30|.|TRBJ1-1
CAWSPRDTNSWTEAFF
TGTGCCTGGAGCCCCCGGGACACAAACTCGTGGACTGAAGCTTTCTTT
>large|TRBV6-1|.|TRBJ1-3
CASSETTGTLLNSGNTIYF
TGTGCCAGCAGTGAGACCACAGGGACCTTACTCAACTCTGGAAACACCATATATTTT
>.|TRBV6-4|TRBD1|TRBJ1-6
CASSDRGHSPLHF
TGTGCCAGCAGTGACAGGGGGCACTCACCCCTCCACTTT
>few|TRBV9|TRBD1|TRBJ2-7
CASSAGQGSSYEQYF
TGTGCCAGCAGCGCAGGACAGGGGAGCTCCTACGAGCAGTACTTC
>.|TRBV11-2|TRBD2|TRBJ2-3
CASSPVLAGAAGDTQYF
TGTGCCAGCAGCCCGGTGCTAGCGGGGGCAGCGGGAGATACGCAGTATTTT
>medium-sized|TRBV6-5|.|TRBJ2-2
CASSYSRGRPTGELFF
TGTGCCAGCAGTTACTCTAGGGGCCGTCCCACCGGGGAGCTGTTTTTT
>medium-sized|TRBV20-1|.|TRBJ1-2
CSASPDWDSNYGYTF
TGCAGTGCTAGTCCCGATTGGGATTCTAACTATGGCTACACCTTC
>.|TRBV19|TRBD2|TRBJ2-5
CASSPPRRGSQETQYF
TGTGCCAGTAGTCCTCCTAGGCGGGGGAGCCAAGAGACCCAGTACTTC
>.|TRBV10-3|.|TRBJ2-2
CVTQWDLSNTGELFF
TGTGTCACCCAGTGGGACCTCTCGAACACCGGGGAGCTGTTTTTT
>.|TRBV9|.|TRBJ1-5
CASSVEGYSNQPQHF
TGTGCCAGCAGCGTAGAGGGATATAGCAATCAGCCCCAGCATTTT
>medium-sized|TRBV6-1|TRBD1|TRBJ1-1
CATQGSQDTEAFF
TGTGCCACACAGGGGAGCCAGGACACTGAAGCTTTCTTT
>medium-sized|TRBV12-3/TRBV12-4|.|TRBJ1-4
CASSYAQPNEKLFF
TGTGCCAGCAGTTATGCACAGCCTAATGAAAAACTGTTTTTT
>.|TRBV10-1|.|TRBJ1-1
CASSETYGNTEAFF
TGCGCCAGCAGTGAAACCTATGGGAACACTGAAGCTTTCTTT
>.|TRBV6-5|.|TRBJ1-5
CASAKGGNQPQHF
TGTGCCAGCGCTAAAGGGGGGAATCAGCCCCAGCATTTT
>medium-sized|TRBV20-1|TRBD2|TRBJ2-7
CSASTSGGAYEQYF
TGCAGTGCTTCGACCAGCGGGGGAGCCTACGAGCAGTACTTC
>large|TRBV6-1|.|TRBJ1-2
CASRGDRGYTF
TGTGCCAGCAGAGGGGATCGCGGCTACACCTTC
>few|TRBV25-1|.|TRBJ2-5
CASSEPRETQYF
TGTGCCAGCAGTGAGCCTCGAGAGACCCAGTACTTC
>.|TRBV12-3/TRBV12-4|TRBD1|TRBJ1-4
CASSPTTGMDEKLFF
TGTGCCAGCAGTCCCACGACAGGGATGGATGAAAAACTGTTTTTT
>large|TRBV6-5|.|TRBJ2-7
CASSYSQGTYEQYF
TGTGCCAGCAGTTACTCCCAGGGCACCTACGAGCAGTACTTC
>large|TRBV6-5|.|TRBJ2-2
CASRNQGNTGELFF
TGTGCCAGCAGGAATCAGGGGAACACCGGGGAGCTGTTTTTT
>.|TRBV7-2|.|TRBJ1-5
CASSLDAGRGQPQHF
TGTGCCAGCAGCTTAGATGCGGGAAGGGGTCAGCCCCAGCATTTT
>few|TRBV23-1|.|TRBJ1-2
CASSHPFSILLDYGYTF
TGCGCCAGCAGTCACCCCTTCTCTATTTTGTTAGACTATGGCTACACCTTC
>.|TRBV2|TRBD1|TRBJ1-3
CASSKQGSAGNTIYF
TGTGCCAGCAGTAAACAGGGGTCGGCTGGAAACACCATATATTTT
>few|TRBV5-6|.|TRBJ2-7
CASSLGHEQYF
TGTGCCAGCAGCTTGGGCCACGAGCAGTACTTC
>medium-sized|TRBV7-9|TRBD1|TRBJ2-3
CASSLRQGAEDTQYF
TGTGCCAGCAGCTTGCGGCAGGGGGCAGAAGATACGCAGTATTTT
>few|TRBV10-2|.|TRBJ2-2
CASSDSNTGELFF
TGCGCCAGCAGTGACTCTAACACCGGGGAGCTGTTTTTT
>.|TRBV6-4|TRBD2|TRBJ2-1
CASSSSGGDSYNEQFF
TGTGCCAGCAGTTCTAGCGGGGGTGACTCCTACAATGAGCAGTTCTTC
>large|TRBV7-2|.|TRBJ1-2
CASSFTGTLNYGYTF
TGTGCCAGCAGCTTCACAGGGACGCTAAACTATGGCTACACCTTC
>few|TRBV5-6|.|TRBJ2-3
CASSRRLATDTQYF
TGTGCCAGCAGCCGACGCTTAGCGACAGATACGCAGTATTTT
>medium-sized|TRBV6-5|TRBD1|TRBJ1-1
CASSRTGGQYTEAFF
TGTGCCAGCAGTCGGACAGGGGGCCAGTACACTGAAGCTTTCTTT
>few|TRBV5-1|TRBD1|TRBJ2-7
CASSPGQASYEQYF
TGCGCCAGCAGCCCGGGACAGGCTTCCTACGAGCAGTACTTC
>large|TRBV6-1|TRBD1|TRBJ1-5
CASSVGDRGGQPQHF
TGTGCCAGCAGTGTAGGGGACAGGGGTGGACAGCCCCAGCATTTT
>.|TRBV4-1|TRBD1|TRBJ1-4
CASSQVIDGTAWPTGEKLFF
TGCGCCAGCAGCCAAGTTATTGATGGGACAGCTTGGCCAACGGGGGAAAAACTGTTTTTT
>.|TRBV5-6|.|TRBJ1-6
CASSLDGRANSPLHF
TGTGCCAGCAGCTTGGATGGCAGGGCGAATTCACCCCTCCACTTT
>few|TRBV20-1|.|TRBJ2-3
CSARDFSRTQYF
TGCAGTGCTAGAGATTTTTCCCGTACGCAGTATTTT
>large|TRBV20-1|.|TRBJ1-2
CSARGVAGEANYGYTF
TGCAGTGCTAGAGGGGTGGCAGGGGAAGCTAACTATGGCTACACCTTC
>.|TRBV5-1|TRBD1|TRBJ2-2
CASSWTGAGTGELFF
TGCGCCAGCAGCTGGACAGGGGCCGGCACCGGGGAGCTGTTTTTT
>large|TRBV6-5|.|TRBJ1-5
CASSSASNQPQHF
TGTGCCAGCAGCTCCGCTAGCAATCAGCCCCAGCATTTT
>few|TRBV12-3/TRBV12-4|.|TRBJ1-1
CASSATVNTEAFF
TGTGCCAGCAGTGCGACAGTTAACACTGAAGCTTTCTTT
>.|TRBV14|TRBD1|TRBJ2-2
CASSQGQGQRELFF
TGTGCCAGCAGCCAAGGGCAGGGACAGAGGGAGCTGTTTTTT
>once|TRBV5-4|TRBD1|TRBJ2-3
CASSLGDRVSTDTQYF
TGTGCCAGCAGCTTGGGGGACAGGGTTTCCACAGATACGCAGTATTTT
>few|TRBV5-1|.|TRBJ1-2
CASSGLGGWGDDNYGYTF
TGCGCCAGCAGCGGATTGGGGGGATGGGGAGACGATAACTATGGCTACACCTTC